This T cell receptor (beta chain) was sequenced for a study of blood T cell repertoires in COVID-19. Study details: Sites across the United States, Italy and Spain contributed samples from acute and convalescent COVID-19.

Per the authors' pipeline: Reference gene primer amplification yielded estimated nucleated cell counts. Produced via immunoSEQ multiplex PCR; TCRdb's table is partial and in-frame only. For V, J and clone size, that table is used; D and trimming come from the DNA. Of about 160,000 clones listed, roughly 84% were seen once; the top ten hold approximately 0.99%. The CDR3 covers 12 residues. V shed 7 bases and J 5 bases; nucleotides not matched to a gene: 4. Germline V gene sequence: CDR1 SNHLY, CDR2 FYNNEI. This receptor was obtained from a man aged 35 to 55 with acute or convalescent COVID-19. The V gene is TRBV2, the J gene TRBJ2-7; TRBD1 aligns across 8 bases. Sequencing was performed on peripheral blood. CDR3 amino acids: CASTRDRNEQYF. CDR3 DNA: TGTGCCAGCACCCGGGACAGGAACGAGCAGTACTTC.